This TCR beta chain appears in the sequencing data of a study of blood T cells in healthy people across ages. A second PCR of roughly 7 to 11 cycles used a sample-barcoded 5' primer and a J-beta primer mix. TCRdb used MiXCR to reprocess the 5' RACE reads, holding one entry per CDR3 protein. The data hold fewer than 2 million distinct CDR3 sequences, with around 40% observed a single time. There are 15 residues in the CDR3. With 6 bases removed from V and 2 bases from J, the gap between germline ends came to 16 bases. Germline assignment: CDR1 LGHNA and CDR2 YSLEER. This clonotype was seen a handful of times. Its antigen remains unknown. Study-wide results and caveats: There was no known CMV status for donors, so expanded clonotype changes were possibly confounded.

Sequenced sample: blood. The rearrangement joins TRBV4-3 to TRBJ1-1; possibly TRBD1 for D (6 bases). The source of this sequence is a human donor in good health. CDR3 bases: TGCGCCAGCAGGGGAAGGGGGGGACGAAACACTGAAGCTTTCTTT. Its translation is CASRGRGGRNTEAFF.